This entry features one T cell receptor beta chain sequence. The antigen is unknown. Unique-molecular-identifier-tagged TCR beta cDNA libraries were used. When 1 to 10 million T cells were used, they gave 500,000 or so cDNA molecules. TCRdb re-called the PCR reads through MiXCR, storing one row per CDR3 protein. The table records 500,000 to 600,000 distinct CDR3 sequences, about 40% of them present only once. The source of the sample is a study of post-analysis software for immune sequencing data. Study summary: Progressive-relapsing, secondary progressive and relapsing-remitting multiple sclerosis were among the disease courses included.

Whole-study results and caveats: Controls showed lower frequencies than patients for 4 or 5 TRBV segments, and TRBV5-6, TRBV5-1 and TRBV20-1 were among these. Diversity measured as normalized Chao1 was significantly lower in multiple sclerosis patients than in controls. When the samples were clustered directly with F measure, those that had been prepared in the same batch showed strong co-clustering.

This CDR3 contains 12 residues. Trimming took off 1 base at V and 10 bases at J, with 8 bases between the two ends. CDR1 is SGHTA and CDR2 is FQGNSA in the germline V gene. The chain joins TRBV7-2 to TRBJ2-1; D uncertain. This TCR derives from a girl aged 5-17 years with multiple sclerosis. The sequenced sample consisted of blood. The CDR3 region has the DNA TGTGCCAGCAGCTTAGTGCTCTGGGAGCAGTTCTTC. It specifies CASSLVLWEQFF.